A selection of T cell receptor beta chains follows, all from one sample in a study of tumor-infiltrating lymphocytes in primary liver carcinoma. Via MiXCR, TCRdb re-called the multiplex PCR reads, giving one row per CDR3 protein. The table records fewer than 110,000 distinct CDR3 sequences, around 73% of them present only once. Sequencing was performed on liver tumor tissue from sampling region 2. Receptor source: a woman in her fifties or sixties with primary liver carcinoma and hepatitis B virus infection. Each CDR3 is given with its conserved first and last residue. The D gene is left open where the match is weak. The size of a clone is reported for some rows only, either as once, few or many, or as a class for expanded clones.

clone size,D gene,V gene,J gene,CDR3 protein,CDR3 DNA
NA,TRBD2,TRBV29-1,TRBJ2-5,CSVETAGAALETQYF,TGCAGCGTTGAAACAGCGGGAGCCGCTCTGGAGACCCAGTACTTC
once,NA,TRBV28,TRBJ2-1,CASRLEWEVDEQFF,TGTGCCAGCCGGTTGGAGTGGGAGGTTGATGAGCAGTTCTTC
many,NA,TRBV29-1,TRBJ2-5,CSIFRSGLETQYF,TGCAGCATCTTCAGATCGGGCTTGGAGACCCAGTACTTC
many,TRBD1,TRBV5-1,TRBJ2-3,CASSLADTGVTDTQYF,TGCGCCAGCAGCTTGGCGGATACAGGGGTTACAGATACGCAGTATTTT
NA,NA,TRBV6-2/TRBV6-3,TRBJ2-5,CVSSYLGRETQYF,TGTGTCAGCAGTTACCTAGGAAGAGAGACCCAGTACTTC
NA,NA,TRBV11-2,TRBJ2-2,CASSLRADIPTGELFF,TGTGCCAGCAGCTTACGCGCTGACATTCCCACCGGGGAACTGTTTTTT
many,TRBD1,TRBV4-2,TRBJ2-5,CASSQGGTGTHPGEETQYF,TGTGCCAGCAGCCAAGGAGGGACAGGGACCCATCCTGGGGAAGAGACCCAGTACTTC
NA,NA,TRBV4-1,TRBJ2-7,CESSLQAQGDSYEQYF,TGCGAAAGCAGCCTCCAGGCACAGGGCGATTCCTACGAGCAGTACTTC
NA,NA,TRBV7-9,TRBJ2-3,CASSLGGAPTDTQYF,TGTGCCAGCAGCTTAGGGGGGGCCCCCACAGATACGCAGTATTTT
NA,NA,TRBV28,TRBJ2-4,CASSTPGELAENIQYF,TGTGCCAGCAGTACACCCGGAGAGTTAGCCGAAAACATTCAGTACTTC
many,NA,TRBV15,TRBJ2-1,CATSRNSAGEQFF,TGTGCCACCAGCAGAAATAGCGCGGGTGAGCAGTTCTTC
NA,NA,TRBV29-1,TRBJ2-5,CSARGTSRQDTQYF,TGCAGCGCCCGCGGTACTAGCCGCCAAGACACCCAGTACTTC
few,NA,TRBV11-2,TRBJ1-2,CASSLDRTNYGYTF,TGTGCCAGCAGCTTGGACAGAACTAACTATGGCTACACCTTC
many,NA,TRBV5-1,TRBJ2-5,CASSLGGQETQYF,TGCGCCAGCAGCCTAGGTGGGCAAGAGACCCAGTACTTC
NA,NA,TRBV11-3,TRBJ2-2,CASSLRMNTGELFF,TGTGCCAGCAGCTTACGTATGAACACCGGGGAGCTGTTTTTC
NA,NA,TRBV29-1,TRBJ2-5,CSAPLHGKETQYF,TGCAGCGCACCCCTTCATGGTAAAGAGACCCAGTACTTC
NA,TRBD1,TRBV6-1,TRBJ2-2,CANSTRGSGELFF,TGTGCCAACAGTACCAGGGGGTCCGGGGAGCTGTTTTTT
few,TRBD1,TRBV5-4,TRBJ2-7,CASSLGDREVYEKYF,TGTGCCAGCAGCTTGGGGGACAGGGAAGTCTACGAGAAGTACTTC
NA,NA,TRBV6-5,TRBJ2-2,CVSNKIPDSAGELFF,TGTGTCAGCAATAAAATTCCGGACAGCGCCGGGGAGCTATTTTTT
many,TRBD1,TRBV5-1,TRBJ2-1,CASSGDRHNEQFF,TGCGCCAGCAGCGGGGACAGACACAATGAGCAGTTCTTC
NA,NA,TRBV7-9,TRBJ2-1,CDSSLEGGYNEQFF,TGTGACAGCAGCTTAGAGGGGGGGTACAATGAGCAGTTCTTC
NA,NA,TRBV11-3,TRBJ2-1,CASSPGATSVYNEQHF,TGTGCCAGCAGCCCAGGGGCCACTAGCGTTTACAATGAGCAGCACTTC
NA,NA,TRBV11-2,TRBJ1-6,CASSLETGSNSLLHF,TGTGCCAGCAGCTTAGAAACAGGGAGCAATTCACTCCTCCACTTT
NA,TRBD2,TRBV11-2,TRBJ2-3,CASSPRGIAGVADTHYF,TGTGCCAGTAGCCCGAGGGGTATAGCGGGAGTTGCGGATACGCATTATTTT
NA,TRBD2,TRBV5-1,TRBJ2-1,CASNLAAGLAGRDEQFF,TGCGCCAGCAACTTGGCCGCTGGGCTAGCGGGAAGGGATGAGCAGTTCTTT
many,TRBD2,TRBV5-1,TRBJ2-3,CASSGSGTSGDTQYF,TGCGCCAGCAGCGGATCCGGGACTAGCGGAGATACGCAGTATTTT
many,NA,TRBV7-8,TRBJ1-4,CASSLGLATTATEKLFF,TGTGCCAGCAGCTTAGGACTAGCGACGACAGCCACAGAAAAACTGTTTTTT
many,NA,TRBV7-8,TRBJ2-5,CASSLVQGWQETQYF,TGTGCCAGCAGCTTAGTGCAGGGTTGGCAAGAGACCCAGTACTTC
many,NA,TRBV30,TRBJ1-2,CAWSRRGNYGYTF,TGTGCCTGGAGCCGCAGGGGAAACTATGGCTACACCTTC
many,NA,TRBV28,TRBJ2-3,CASSSLGPGDGTDTQYF,TGTGCCAGCAGTTCCCTAGGGCCAGGGGATGGCACAGATACGCAGTATTTT
NA,TRBD2,TRBV24-1,TRBJ2-2,CATSEPGTRMAGKLFF,TGTGCCACCAGTGAACCCGGGACTAGGATGGCCGGGAAGCTGTTTTTT
NA,TRBD2,TRBV4-2,TRBJ2-1,CANGSTSDSYNEKFF,TGTGCCAACGGATCCACTAGCGACTCCTACAATGAGAAGTTCTTC
NA,TRBD2,TRBV11-3,TRBJ2-1,CDSSLLAGDYNEQLF,TGTGACAGTAGCTTACTAGCGGGGGATTACAATGAGCAGTTATTC
many,NA,TRBV4-2,TRBJ1-1,CASSQVGTGLGNTEAFF,TGTGCCAGCAGCCAAGTTGGTACCGGACTGGGAAACACTGAAGCTTTCTTT
many,NA,TRBV29-1,TRBJ1-2,CSAEGGTYNYGYTF,TGCAGCGCCGAAGGGGGAACCTATAACTATGGCTACACCTTC
NA,TRBD1,TRBV11-2,TRBJ1-4,CASSLAPTGGSEKLVF,TGTGCCAGCAGCTTAGCCCCTACAGGGGGAAGCGAAAAACTTGTTTTT
NA,TRBD1,TRBV11-2,TRBJ2-3,CVNNSTRLQGADTQYF,TGTGTCAACAACTCAACCCGCTTACAGGGGGCAGATACGCAGTATTTT
NA,NA,TRBV28,TRBJ1-1,CTSTRSGQNTEAFF,TGCACCAGCACTCGGTCGGGACAGAACACTGAAGCTTTCTTT
NA,NA,TRBV6-6,TRBJ2-7,CTSSLLQGTYEQYF,TGTACCAGCAGTCTGTTGCAGGGAACCTACGAGCAGTACTTC
many,TRBD1,TRBV6-6,TRBJ2-7,CASSYSSGTGVYEQYF,TGTGCCAGCAGTTACTCTTCAGGGACAGGGGTCTACGAGCAGTACTTC
NA,TRBD2,TRBV11-2,TRBJ2-7,CANSLDWVSLADPYDQYF,TGTGCCAACAGCTTAGATTGGGTCAGTCTAGCGGATCCCTACGACCAGTACTTC